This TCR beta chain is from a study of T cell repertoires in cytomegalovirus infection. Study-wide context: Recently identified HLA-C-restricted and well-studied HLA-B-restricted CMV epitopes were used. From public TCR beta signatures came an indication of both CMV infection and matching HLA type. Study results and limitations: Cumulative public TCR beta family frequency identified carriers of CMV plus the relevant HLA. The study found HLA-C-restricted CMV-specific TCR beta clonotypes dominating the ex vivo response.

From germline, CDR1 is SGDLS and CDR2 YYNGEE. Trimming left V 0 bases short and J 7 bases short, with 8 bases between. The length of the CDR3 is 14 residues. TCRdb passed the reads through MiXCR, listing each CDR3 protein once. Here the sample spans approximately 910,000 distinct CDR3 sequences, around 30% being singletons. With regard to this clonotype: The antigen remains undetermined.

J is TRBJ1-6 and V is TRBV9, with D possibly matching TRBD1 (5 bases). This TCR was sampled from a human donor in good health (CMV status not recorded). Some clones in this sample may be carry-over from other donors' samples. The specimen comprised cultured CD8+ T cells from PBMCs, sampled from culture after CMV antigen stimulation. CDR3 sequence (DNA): TGTGCCAGCAGCGTAGCTGGGGGAAATTCACCCCTCCACTTT. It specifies CASSVAGGNSPLHF.